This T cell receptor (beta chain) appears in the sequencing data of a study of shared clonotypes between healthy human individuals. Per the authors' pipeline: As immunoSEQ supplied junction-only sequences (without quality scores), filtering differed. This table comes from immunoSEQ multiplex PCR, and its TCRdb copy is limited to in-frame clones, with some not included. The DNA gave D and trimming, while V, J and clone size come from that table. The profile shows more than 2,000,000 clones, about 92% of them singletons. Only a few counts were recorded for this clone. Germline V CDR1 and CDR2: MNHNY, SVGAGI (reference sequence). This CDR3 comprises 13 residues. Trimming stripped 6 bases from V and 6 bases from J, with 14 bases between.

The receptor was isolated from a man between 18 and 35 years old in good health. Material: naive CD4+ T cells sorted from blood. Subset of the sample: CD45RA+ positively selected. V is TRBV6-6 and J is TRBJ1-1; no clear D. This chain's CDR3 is CASSPQHSAEAFF. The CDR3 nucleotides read TGTGCCAGCAGCCCTCAGCACTCCGCTGAAGCTTTCTTT.